This passage covers 30 T cell receptor beta chains from one sample sequenced in a study of Ad26.COV2.S vaccination and SARS-CoV-2 variants listed by TCRdb under 2021. The receptor library was made with the immunoSEQ multiplex PCR assay. The source is immuneACCESS, and TCRdb retained only in-frame sequences with V and J called. Part of the clones is not carried over; for the studies checked, unresolved V genes explain less than half of this, and the remainder is unexplained. The sample table holds about 350,000 clones, of which less than 90% were seen once. Around 5.8% of the sample lies in the top ten. This specimen's treatment or condition label, interpreted: 19 received Ad26.COV2.S at low or high dose, single or two shots; roughly five received placebo; per-sample allocation not given. Repertoires of vaccine and placebo recipients were sequenced from samples collected on day 63 after the first injection.

Here the sequenced sample was peripheral blood, taken in a trial of Ad26.COV2.S vaccine versus placebo. These receptors were collected from a person between 18 and 65 years old who received the Ad26.COV2.S COVID-19 vaccine or a placebo.

The chain recombines TRBV9 with TRBJ2-6, with D possibly TRBD1 on 5 matching bases. This CDR3 contains 18 residues. Germline V CDR1 and CDR2: SGDLS, YYNGEE. The V end was cut by 0 bases, the J end by 0 bases, with 13 bases between. The CDR3 sequence is CASSVVSGPNSGANVLTF. DNA for the CDR3: TGTGCCAGCAGCGTAGTATCAGGGCCTAACTCTGGGGCCAACGTCCTGACTTTC.

V is TRBV5-4 and J is TRBJ2-3; the D is unclear. Germline V gene lookup returns CDR1 SGHNT and CDR2 YYREEE (reference sequence). CDR3 length: 14 residues. The V gene lost 2 bases and the J gene lost 4 bases, with 11 bases spanning the gap. The CDR3 DNA reads as TGTGCCAGCAGCTTCCCCAGTGGACCAGATACGCAGTATTTT. As protein: CASSFPSGPDTQYF.

The V call is TRBV7-3, the J call TRBJ2-7; 7 bases align to TRBD1. This CDR3 has 14 residues. CDR1 is SGHTA and CDR2 is FQGTGA in the germline V gene. The junction had 6 bases not matched to a gene; V was cut back by 0 bases and J by 7 bases. This CDR3 reads CASSLTRGTGEQYF. The CDR3, as DNA: TGTGCCAGCAGCTTAACCAGGGGGACGGGGGAGCAGTACTTC.

The chain is built from TRBV4-3 and TRBJ1-5, with D possibly TRBD1 on 5 matching bases. Germline V lookup: CDR1 LGHNA, CDR2 YSLEER. The germline V and J ends were trimmed by 4 bases and 4 bases, with 20 bases remaining between them. The CDR3 covers 17 residues. The CDR3 sequence is CASSPSGTRGPNQPQHF. CDR3 nucleotide sequence: TGCGCCAGCAGCCCCTCAGGAACAAGGGGCCCTAATCAGCCCCAGCATTTT.

This rearrangement joins TRBV13 to TRBJ2-7, with D possibly being TRBD1 (7 bases). Germline V CDR1 and CDR2: PRHDT, FYEKMQ (reference sequence). There are 19 residues in the CDR3. The V end lost 1 base, the J end lost 1 base, and 23 bases lay between the germline ends. CDR3 nucleotide sequence: TGTGCCAGCAGCTTAGATGCAGGGGGATTACAGGAGGGTTCCTACGAGCAGTACTTC. Translation: CASSLDAGGLQEGSYEQYF.

The CDR3 protein is CASEGSGFLNTGELFF. DNA of the CDR3: TGTGCCAGCGAAGGGAGCGGCTTCCTGAACACCGGGGAGCTGTTTTTT. The chain is built from TRBV2 and TRBJ2-2; D might be TRBD2 (5 bases). Trimming took 8 bases from V and 1 from J, leaving 17 bases between them. This CDR3 region has 16 residues. The germline V gene encodes CDR1 SNHLY and CDR2 FYNNEI. Looking up the rest from reference TRBV2 and TRBJ2-2 gives the full variable domain: EPEVTQTPSHQVTQMGQEVILRCVPISNHLYFYWYRQILGQKVEFLVSFYNNEISEKSEIFDDQFSVERPDGSNFTLKIRSTKLEDSAMYFCASEGSGFLNTGELFFGEGSRLTVL.

CDR3: CAWEASGNTIYF. CDR3 in DNA: TGTGCCTGGGAGGCGTCTGGAAACACCATATATTTT. The V call is TRBV30, the J call TRBJ1-3; no reliable D call. The germline gives CDR1 GTSNPN, CDR2 SVGIG (reference sequence). The CDR3 length is 12 residues. Trimming removed 5 bases from V and 1 base from J, with 6 bases in between.

The chain has TRBV25-1 and TRBJ2-4; perhaps TRBD2 as D (5 bases). Trimming stripped 2 bases from V and 2 bases from J, with 7 bases between. The germline V gene encodes CDR1 MGHDK and CDR2 SYGVNS. The CDR3 extends over 14 amino acids. The CDR3 coding sequence is TGTGCCAGCAGTGAACCGGGAACCAAAAACATTCAGTACTTC. It yields the protein CASSEPGTKNIQYF.

This chain connects TRBV11-2 to TRBJ2-7, with a possible D match to TRBD1 (7 bases). The CDR3 is 14 amino acids. Germline V CDR1 and CDR2: SGHAT, FQNNGV. V lost 3 bases and J 4 bases, leaving 13 bases between the germline ends. CDR3 sequence reads: CASSLAGGQYEQYF. The CDR3 bases are TGTGCCAGCAGCTTGGCAGGGGGGCAGTACGAGCAGTACTTC.

The rearrangement uses TRBV30 and TRBJ2-7, with TRBD2 as a possible D gene (5 bases). The germline gives CDR1 GTSNPN, CDR2 SVGIG (reference sequence). Trimming took 2 bases from V and 2 from J, leaving 13 bases between them. This CDR3 has 14 amino acids. The DNA for the CDR3 is TGTGCCTGGAGTACCGGGGTGCACCCCTACGAGCAGTACTTC. It yields the protein CAWSTGVHPYEQYF. The full variable domain, completed using reference TRBV30 and TRBJ2-7, is SQTIHQWPATLVQPVGSPLSLECTVEGTSNPNLYWYRQAAGRGLQLLFYSVGIGQISSEVPQNLSASRPQDRQFILSSKKLLLSDSGFYLCAWSTGVHPYEQYFGPGTRLTVT.

The V and J genes are TRBV7-2 and TRBJ2-7, with 13 bases aligning to TRBD2. V shed 4 bases, J shed 2 bases, and the junction held 5 bases outside the gene matches. This CDR3 comprises 16 residues. CDR1 is SGHTA and CDR2 is FQGNSA in the germline V gene. The CDR3 DNA is TGTGCCAGCAGCTCGTGGACTAGCGGGAGTCCCTACGAGCAGTACTTC. Protein product: CASSSWTSGSPYEQYF.

This clone was seen a single time. The chain is built from TRBV7-2 and TRBJ1-2; D possibly corresponds to TRBD1 (5 bases). Germline CDR1 is SGHTA and CDR2 is FQGNSA. V lost 1 base to trimming and J lost 6 bases, with 9 bases between them. The CDR3 is made up of 13 amino acids. CDR3 region: CASSLGPRDGYTF. The CDR3 coding sequence is TGTGCCAGCAGCTTAGGCCCCAGGGATGGCTACACCTTC.

The V gene is TRBV6-5, the J gene TRBJ1-3; D gene uncertain. V was shortened by 2 bases and J by 0 bases, with 8 bases between the two germline ends. Per germline, CDR1 MNHEY and CDR2 SVGAGI. This CDR3 spans 15 amino acids. The CDR3 region is CASSYRSYSGNTIYF. In DNA, the CDR3 is TGTGCCAGCAGTTACAGGTCCTACTCTGGAAACACCATATATTTT.

Only a few counts were recorded for this clone. The V gene is TRBV5-1, the J gene TRBJ1-1; D call uncertain. This CDR3 is 14 amino acids long. Trimming removed 4 bases from V and 3 bases from J, with 13 bases in between. CDR1 SGHRS and CDR2 YFSETQ come from the germline V gene. The CDR3 protein is CASSPERGYTEAFF. As DNA, the CDR3 is TGCGCCAGCAGCCCGGAGCGCGGATACACTGAAGCTTTCTTT.

This chain connects TRBV29-1 to TRBJ1-3; no clear D gene. This CDR3 spans 14 amino acids. The germline V gene encodes CDR1 SQVTM and CDR2 ANQGSEA. With 4 bases removed from V and 3 bases from J, the gap between germline ends came to 13 bases. Here the CDR3 DNA reads TGCAGCGTTGCCTCGGGAGGGTTTGGAAACACCATATATTTT. This sequence encodes CSVASGGFGNTIYF.

The J gene is TRBJ1-1, the V gene TRBV18; TRBD1 matches 7 bases. The CDR3 runs to 16 residues. The ends lost 2 bases at V and 0 bases at J; junction bases unmatched: 6. The germline CDR1 and CDR2 sequences are KGHSH and LQKENI. CDR3 in DNA: TGTGCCAGCTCACCAAACAGGGGATTATTGAACACTGAAGCTTTCTTT. Translated: CASSPNRGLLNTEAFF.

This chain joins TRBV28 and TRBJ1-1; possible D gene TRBD1, 5 bases. The CDR3 is made up of 16 amino acids. Germline CDR1 MDHEN, CDR2 SYDVKM. V was clipped by 5 bases and J by 2 bases, with 18 bases between them. CDR3 residues: CASSMGSDITNTEAFF. The CDR3, as DNA: TGTGCCAGCAGTATGGGCTCGGACATTACCAACACTGAAGCTTTCTTT. Full variable domain (rest looked up from reference TRBV28 and TRBJ1-1): DVKVTQSSRYLVKRTGEKVFLECVQDMDHENMFWYRQDPGLGLRLIYFSYDVKMKEKGDIPEGYSVSREKKERFSLILESASTNQTSMYLCASSMGSDITNTEAFFGQGTRLTVV.

The J gene is TRBJ1-4, the V gene TRBV2; D perhaps matches TRBD1 (6 bases). The CDR3 runs to 14 residues. Trimming removed 4 bases from V and 8 bases from J, with 14 bases in between. The germline gives CDR1 SNHLY, CDR2 FYNNEI. For the CDR3, the DNA is TGTGCCAGCAGTGGAATGGGGGGCGTAGAAAAACTGTTTTTT. Translated, it gives CASSGMGGVEKLFF.

This clone was recorded a few times. This sequence joins TRBV6-5 and TRBJ1-2, with 8 positions matching TRBD1. CDR3 size: 14 residues. Trimming at V came to 6 bases and at J to 8 bases, leaving 11 bases not matched to a gene. Germline V gene data show CDR1 as MNHEY and CDR2 as SVGAGI. The CDR3 reads CASSYSQGGYGYTF. As DNA, the CDR3 is TGTGCCAGCAGCTATTCACAGGGGGGATACGGCTACACCTTC.

The sample holds one count of this clone. The gene calls are TRBV9 and TRBJ2-1, with 7 positions matching TRBD1. From germline, CDR1 is SGDLS and CDR2 YYNGEE. V lost 0 bases and J lost 6; bases outside the gene matches: 6. CDR3 length: 15 amino acids. The CDR3 is CASSVARDSRNEQFF. The CDR3 bases are TGTGCCAGCAGCGTAGCAAGGGACAGCCGCAATGAGCAGTTCTTC.

The chain uses TRBV6-5 and TRBJ2-5, with no clear D. CDR3 length: 13 residues. Germline CDR1 MNHEY, CDR2 SVGAGI. Trimming took 0 bases from V and 5 from J, leaving 7 bases between them. The CDR3 region is CASSYSYRETQYF. The DNA for the CDR3 is TGTGCCAGCAGTTACTCATATCGGGAGACCCAGTACTTC.

This chain connects TRBV5-4 to TRBJ2-7; D is undetermined. Deletions cut 4 bases from V and 6 bases from J, with 11 bases between. The CDR3 runs 12 residues. CDR1 and CDR2 from the germline V gene are SGHNT and YYREEE (reference sequence). The CDR3 here is CASSRAEGEQYF. CDR3 sequence (DNA): TGTGCCAGCAGCCGCGCGGAAGGCGAGCAGTACTTC.

Only one count was recorded for this clone. The V call is TRBV3-1 (or the pseudogene TRBV3-2), the J call TRBJ1-6, with TRBD1 matching 9 bases. The V gene end was trimmed by 4 bases and the J gene end by 12 bases; junction bases not matched to a gene: 10. Looked up from germline, CDR1 is LGHDT and CDR2 is YNNKEL (reference sequence). This CDR3 is built from 15 residues. The CDR3 region is CASSPGVGQGKPLHF. The CDR3 DNA is TGTGCCAGCAGCCCCGGGGTGGGACAGGGAAAACCCCTCCACTTT.

The genes are TRBV14 and TRBJ2-5; D possibly corresponds to TRBD1 (5 bases). The germline V gene has CDR1 SGHDN and CDR2 FVKESK. The CDR3 contains 15 residues. V lost 1 base and J 5 bases, leaving 14 bases between the germline ends. The CDR3 here is CASSQGRTPGETQYF. CDR3 sequence (DNA): TGTGCCAGCAGCCAAGGCCGGACACCTGGGGAGACCCAGTACTTC.

The V and J genes are TRBV5-4 and TRBJ2-5; D not certain. Germline V CDR1 and CDR2: SGHNT, YYREEE (reference sequence). V lost 4 bases, J lost 5 bases, and 12 bases lay in between. The CDR3 is 13 amino acids. Here the CDR3 reads CASSQVPDETQYF. In nucleotides, the CDR3 is TGTGCCAGCAGCCAAGTCCCGGATGAGACCCAGTACTTC.

The V call is TRBV7-8, the J call TRBJ1-3, with D unresolved. This CDR3 spans 16 amino acids. V shed 1 base and J shed 3 bases, with 13 bases lying between them. Germline values: CDR1 SGHVS, CDR2 FQNEAQ. The CDR3 protein is CASSLGNPGDGNTIYF. In nucleotides, the CDR3 is TGTGCCAGCAGCTTAGGGAACCCCGGTGATGGAAACACCATATATTTT. The full variable domain, rest sourced from reference TRBV7-8 and TRBJ1-3, is GAGVSQSPRYKVAKRGQDVALRCDPISGHVSLFWYQQALGQGPEFLTYFQNEAQLDKSGLPSDRFFAERPEGSVSTLKIQRTQQEDSAVYLCASSLGNPGDGNTIYFGEGSWLTVV.

The chain has TRBV5-1 and TRBJ1-4; D unclear. Germline loops: CDR1 SGHRS, CDR2 YFSETQ. The V end lost 3 bases, the J end lost 5 bases, and 11 bases lay between the germline ends. The CDR3 has 14 residues. CDR3 DNA sequence: TGCGCCAGCAGCTACGGACGGGAGAATGAAAAACTGTTTTTT. Its translation is CASSYGRENEKLFF.

The chain recombines TRBV27 with TRBJ2-7; D possibly matches TRBD1 or TRBD2 (5 bases each). The CDR3 is 16 residues long. The ends were cut back, 3 bases at V and 0 bases at J, with 15 bases in the middle. Per the germline V gene, CDR1 is MNHEY and CDR2 is SMNVEV (reference sequence). CDR3 nucleotides: TGTGCCAGCAGTTTTGAGGGACCCAGGTACTCCTACGAGCAGTACTTC. Amino acids: CASSFEGPRYSYEQYF.

The chain employs TRBV2 and TRBJ1-1, with no clear D. CDR3 length: 14 residues. The germline V and J ends were trimmed by 5 bases and 1 base, with 11 bases remaining between them. Germline V gives CDR1 SNHLY, CDR2 FYNNEI. The CDR3 coding sequence is TGTGCCAGCAGTCCCCGGGCCCAGAACACTGAAGCTTTCTTT. It encodes CASSPRAQNTEAFF.

This clone came up a few times. The chain recombines TRBV5-1 with TRBJ2-7; 7 bases agree with TRBD1. Per the germline V gene, CDR1 is SGHRS and CDR2 is YFSETQ. The CDR3 is 13 residues long. Trimming took 4 bases from V and 3 from J; bases not matched to a gene: 4. In nucleotides, the CDR3 is TGCGCCAGCAGCCGGGACAGTTTCTACGAGCAGTACTTC. The encoded protein is CASSRDSFYEQYF.